These T cell receptor beta chains were read from a single sample in a study of neurological immune-mediated disorders. TCRdb redid the calling of the 5' RACE reads with MiXCR, one entry per CDR3 protein. The top ten hold about 5.7% of the sample, which has about 32,000 distinct CDR3 sequences, roughly 13% seen once. Sample: CD4+ T cells from blood. Every receptor here comes from a female donor with HTLV-1-associated myelopathy (HAM/TSP). The CDR3 runs from the conserved cysteine through the conserved F or W. A D gene is named only where the DNA matches it firmly. Some rows mark clone size as missing; the rest say once, few, many or name a class of expanded clone.

V: TRBV3-1; D: TRBD1; J: TRBJ1-5; size: many; CDR3: CASSQQGAQPQHF; DNA: TGTGCCAGCAGCCAACAGGGGGCTCAGCCCCAGCATTTT
V: TRBV7-2; D: .; J: TRBJ2-1; size: many; CDR3: CASSPGQGYYNEQFF; DNA: TGTGCCAGCAGCCCTGGCCAGGGCTATTACAATGAGCAGTTCTTC
V: TRBV3-1; D: .; J: TRBJ2-3; size: many; CDR3: CASRGGTDTQYF; DNA: TGTGCCAGCAGGGGGGGAACAGATACGCAGTATTTT
V: TRBV20-1; D: TRBD2; J: TRBJ2-1; size: many; CDR3: CSASAGGRNNEQFF; DNA: TGCAGTGCTAGTGCGGGAGGGAGGAATAATGAGCAGTTCTTC
V: TRBV29-1; D: TRBD2; J: TRBJ2-5; size: many; CDR3: CSTATSGGAIETQYF; DNA: TGCAGCACAGCGACTAGCGGGGGGGCAATTGAGACCCAGTACTTC
V: TRBV6-2/TRBV6-3; D: TRBD2; J: TRBJ2-5; size: many; CDR3: CASTKPGTSGGTQYF; DNA: TGTGCCAGCACCAAACCCGGGACTAGCGGAGGGACCCAGTACTTC
V: TRBV20-1; D: TRBD1; J: TRBJ2-7; size: many; CDR3: CSADSPGGTPYEQYF; DNA: TGCAGTGCTGACTCCCCAGGGGGCACCCCCTACGAGCAGTACTTC
V: TRBV5-5; D: .; J: TRBJ2-3; size: large; CDR3: CASSSLGTDTQYF; DNA: TGTGCCAGCAGCTCGTTGGGCACAGATACGCAGTATTTT
V: TRBV28; D: .; J: TRBJ2-7; size: many; CDR3: CASSFTIYEQYF; DNA: TGTGCCAGCAGTTTTACTATCTACGAGCAGTACTTC
V: TRBV5-1; D: .; J: TRBJ2-1; size: .; CDR3: CASSLGETYNEKLF; DNA: TGCGCCAGCAGCTTGGGGGAAACATACAATGAGAAGTTATTC
V: TRBV18; D: .; J: TRBJ1-2; size: many; CDR3: CASSLGEDYGYTF; DNA: TGTGCCAGCTCACTGGGTGAGGACTATGGCTACACCTTC
V: TRBV20-1; D: TRBD2; J: TRBJ2-1; size: many; CDR3: CSAPGLAYNEQFF; DNA: TGCAGTGCTCCGGGACTAGCGTACAATGAGCAGTTCTTC
V: TRBV18; D: .; J: TRBJ2-2; size: many; CDR3: CASSPPDRANGELFF; DNA: TGTGCCAGCTCACCACCGGATAGGGCTAACGGGGAGCTGTTTTTT
V: TRBV3-1; D: .; J: TRBJ2-1; size: many; CDR3: CASSQGLGDGEQFF; DNA: TGTGCCAGCAGCCAAGGGCTGGGGGATGGTGAGCAGTTCTTC
V: TRBV5-1; D: TRBD2; J: TRBJ2-1; size: many; CDR3: CASSQIGEGRNEQFF; DNA: TGCGCCAGCTCCCAAATAGGGGAGGGCCGGAATGAGCAGTTCTTC
V: TRBV7-2; D: .; J: TRBJ2-3; size: many; CDR3: CASSLVSSTDTQYF; DNA: TGTGCCAGCAGCTTAGTGAGCAGCACAGATACGCAGTATTTT
V: TRBV20-1; D: TRBD1; J: TRBJ2-7; size: .; CDR3: CSARTLTGTHDQYF; DNA: TGCAGTGCTAGAACCTTGACAGGGACCCACGATCAGTACTTC
V: TRBV29-1; D: .; J: TRBJ2-3; size: medium-sized; CDR3: CSVRTHTDTQYF; DNA: TGCAGCGTGAGGACGCACACAGATACGCAGTATTTT